Listed here are 25 T cell receptor beta chains from one sample, sequenced in a study of blood T cell repertoires in COVID-19. Some clones are missing from TCRdb's copy, which holds only in-frame ones; the method was immunoSEQ multiplex PCR. The sample contains roughly 150,000 clones, approximately 80% of which appear only once. Sequencing used PBMCs or T cells enriched from blood (not recorded which). Receptor source: a man between 70 and 80 years old who had been exposed to COVID-19.

V usage is TRBV18 and J usage is TRBJ1-1; D possibly corresponds to TRBD1 (6 bases). The CDR3 runs to 11 residues. Trimming removed 6 bases from V and 6 bases from J, with 8 bases in between. Germline V gene data show CDR1 as KGHSH and CDR2 as LQKENI. CDR3 in amino acids: CASSRTAEAFF. The CDR3, as DNA: TGTGCCAGCTCGCGGACAGCTGAAGCTTTCTTT.

The chain is built from TRBV7-8 and TRBJ1-2, with D perhaps TRBD1 (6 bases). The CDR3 totals 16 residues. V was clipped by 3 bases and J by 2 bases, with 16 bases between them. Germline V CDR1 and CDR2: SGHVS, FQNEAQ. The CDR3 protein is CASSFGGGIRNYGYTF. CDR3 nucleotide sequence: TGTGCCAGCAGCTTTGGCGGGGGCATCAGGAACTATGGCTACACCTTC.

This sequence joins TRBV5-6 and TRBJ1-1; 8 nucleotides line up with TRBD1. Germline CDR1 SGHDT, CDR2 YYEEEE. J lost 6 bases, V lost 4 bases, and 5 bases had no gene match. There are 13 residues in the CDR3. CDR3 amino acids: CASSATGDPEAFF. CDR3 coding DNA: TGTGCCAGCAGCGCGACAGGGGATCCTGAAGCTTTCTTT.

The chain employs TRBV11-2 and TRBJ1-5; possibly TRBD1 for D (5 bases). With 5 bases removed from V and 5 bases from J, the gap between germline ends came to 22 bases. Germline values: CDR1 SGHAT, CDR2 FQNNGV. The CDR3 totals 17 residues. The CDR3 region has the DNA TGTGCCAGCAGCCTCCTGGAAGGGGTCCCGATCTATCAGCCCCAGCATTTT. Translation gives CASSLLEGVPIYQPQHF.

The chain uses TRBV18 and TRBJ1-5; TRBD1 agrees at 7 bases. With V trimmed by 2 bases and J by 4 bases, 5 bases remained unmatched. This CDR3 comprises 15 residues. The germline CDR1 and CDR2 sequences are KGHSH and LQKENI. CDR3 DNA: TGTGCCAGCTCACCAACGGGACAGAGGAATCAGCCCCAGCATTTT. Translation: CASSPTGQRNQPQHF.

The J gene is TRBJ2-2, the V gene TRBV6-5; TRBD1 matches 8 bases. CDR3 size: 16 residues. With 4 bases clipped from V and 11 bases from J, the junction kept 15 bases outside the gene matches. The germline V gene encodes CDR1 MNHEY and CDR2 SVGAGI. Written as DNA, the CDR3 is TGTGCCAGCAGTTCTCCCGGGGGACAGGACTACGGAGAGCTGTTTTTT. It encodes CASSSPGGQDYGELFF.

Written as DNA, the CDR3 is TGTGCCAGCAGCATTACCTACGAGCAGTACTTC. Encoded protein: CASSITYEQYF. The chain carries TRBV11-2 and TRBJ2-7, with D unclear. The germline V and J ends were trimmed by 5 bases and 2 bases, with 4 bases remaining between them. CDR3 length equals 11 residues. CDR1 and CDR2 (germline): SGHAT, FQNNGV.

The V gene is TRBV3-1 (or the pseudogene TRBV3-2), the J gene TRBJ2-5; D perhaps matches TRBD1 (5 bases). V shed 1 base and J shed 2 bases, with 11 bases lying between them. The CDR3 length is 15 residues. Germline CDR1 and CDR2: LGHDT and YNNKEL (reference sequence). The CDR3 sequence: CASSQGFTGQETQYF. CDR3 bases: TGTGCCAGCAGCCAAGGCTTTACAGGTCAAGAGACCCAGTACTTC.

The rearrangement joins TRBV19 to TRBJ1-5; 8 bases fit TRBD1. This CDR3 spans 16 amino acids. V was pared by 11 bases and J by 0 bases, with 12 bases of the junction left unmatched. The germline V gene encodes CDR1 LNHDA and CDR2 SQIVND (reference sequence). In nucleotides, the CDR3 is TGTGCCGGCGGGGGTGACAGGGGCTATAGCAATCAGCCCCAGCATTTT. Its translation: CAGGGDRGYSNQPQHF. Looking up the rest from reference TRBV19 and TRBJ1-5 gives the full variable domain: DGGITQSPKYLFRKEGQNVTLSCEQNLNHDAMYWYRQDPGQGLRLIYYSQIVNDFQKGDIAEGYSVSREKKESFPLTVTSAQKNPTAFYLCAGGGDRGYSNQPQHFGDGTRLSIL.

With regard to this clone: The same CDR3 also results from other DNA sequences found in this sample. This sequence joins TRBV12-3 or TRBV12-4 and TRBJ1-5; D may be TRBD1 (6 bases). The V end lost 2 bases, the J end lost 7 bases, and 9 bases lay between the germline ends. The CDR3 covers 13 residues. Here the CDR3 reads CASSLRGYQPQHF. The CDR3 DNA is TGTGCCAGCAGTTTAAGGGGGTACCAGCCCCAGCATTTT.

The chain has TRBV3-1 (or the pseudogene TRBV3-2) and TRBJ1-4; 7 bases line up with TRBD1. The germline V gene encodes CDR1 LGHDT and CDR2 YNNKEL (reference sequence). This CDR3 has 15 amino acids. V shed 7 bases and J 3 bases; nucleotides not matched to a gene: 8. DNA of the CDR3: TGTGCCAGCACCACAGGGGATAGGGCTAATGAAAAACTGTTTTTT. Protein sequence: CASTTGDRANEKLFF.

The V call is TRBV7-2, the J call TRBJ2-5, with TRBD2 as a possible D gene (6 bases). This CDR3 comprises 13 residues. The V end lost 5 bases, the J end lost 6 bases, and 13 bases lay between the germline ends. Germline-derived CDR1 and CDR2 are SGHTA and FQGNSA. CDR3 nucleotides: TGTGCCAGCAGCGCTCCCGGGGGAAAGACCCAGTACTTC. The encoded protein is CASSAPGGKTQYF.

The chain combines TRBV3-1 (or the pseudogene TRBV3-2) with TRBJ1-4, with unresolved D. V lost 1 base, J lost 8 bases, and 8 bases lay in between. Per the germline V gene, CDR1 is LGHDT and CDR2 is YNNKEL (reference sequence). The CDR3 covers 13 residues. CDR3 sequence (DNA): TGTGCCAGCAGCCAAGGGGTGAGGGAAAAACTGTTTTTT. It encodes CASSQGVREKLFF.

This chain links TRBV25-1 with TRBJ1-1; 8 bases are a match to TRBD1. CDR1 is MGHDK, CDR2 SYGVNS, per germline. J was trimmed by 6 bases and V by 9 bases; bases with no gene match: 6. The CDR3 runs to 12 residues. Here the CDR3 DNA reads TGTGCCAGTGTTTCGACAGGGGCTGAAGCTTTCTTT. Translating it yields CASVSTGAEAFF.

The chain links TRBV10-1 to TRBJ1-6; 7 positions agree with TRBD1. Germline CDR1 reads WNHNN; CDR2 reads SYGVQD (reference sequence). Trimming removed 6 bases from V and 10 bases from J; junction bases left unmatched: 9. The CDR3 length is 14 residues. The CDR3 loop is CASSSTGNGSPLHF. DNA of the CDR3: TGCGCCAGCAGCTCGACAGGGAACGGGTCACCCCTCCACTTT.

The chain is built from TRBV14 and TRBJ2-7; 12 nucleotides line up with TRBD2. J gave up 0 bases and V 7 bases, and 4 bases lay outside the gene matches. This CDR3 region has 15 residues. Germline V CDR1 and CDR2: SGHDN, FVKESK. CDR3 coding DNA: TGTGCCAGCACTAGGACTAGCGGGAACTCCTACGAGCAGTACTTC. This translates into CASTRTSGNSYEQYF.

The chain couples TRBV3-1 (or the pseudogene TRBV3-2) to TRBJ2-7, with a tentative D call TRBD2 (5 bases). The germline CDR1 and CDR2 sequences are LGHDT and YNNKEL (reference sequence). The V and J ends lost 4 bases and 0 bases respectively, with 16 bases between them. The CDR3 has 16 amino acids. Here the CDR3 reads CASSPLGGSRSYEQYF. The CDR3 region has the DNA TGTGCCAGCAGCCCGTTGGGCGGGTCCCGCTCCTACGAGCAGTACTTC.

The chain couples TRBV7-6 to TRBJ2-7, with D tentatively TRBD2 (6 bases). Trimming stripped 2 bases from V and 7 bases from J, with 21 bases between. Germline lookup yields CDR1 SGHVS and CDR2 FNYEAQ. This CDR3 spans 16 amino acids. The CDR3 is CASSLTLAGRGREQYF. CDR3 DNA: TGTGCCAGCAGCTTAACCCTCGCTGGGCGGGGAAGGGAGCAGTACTTC.

V is TRBV18 and J is TRBJ2-5; 8 bases line up with TRBD1. This CDR3 region has 15 residues. Germline V gives CDR1 KGHSH, CDR2 LQKENI. Unmatched junction bases numbered 9, after V lost 5 bases and J lost 4 bases. The CDR3 sequence is CASSSQRTGRETQYF. In nucleotides, the CDR3 is TGTGCCAGCTCATCACAGAGGACAGGGCGAGAGACCCAGTACTTC.

The rearrangement links TRBV9 to TRBJ2-5; 12 bases are a match to TRBD1. The germline V gene encodes CDR1 SGDLS and CDR2 YYNGEE. With V trimmed by 4 bases and J by 4 bases, 8 bases remained unmatched. This CDR3 has 16 amino acids. The CDR3 DNA reads TGTGCCAGCAGCCCTCGGGACAGGGGGCCGGGAGAGACCCAGTACTTC. Translation gives CASSPRDRGPGETQYF.

This clone was counted once. V usage is TRBV2 and J usage is TRBJ2-1, with 7 bases aligning to TRBD2. With 4 bases clipped from V and 3 bases from J, the junction kept 6 bases outside the gene matches. From germline, CDR1 is SNHLY and CDR2 FYNNEI. The CDR3 is made up of 15 amino acids. DNA of the CDR3: TGTGCCAGCAGTGGTCCCGGGGGGAGCTACAATGAGCAGTTCTTC. Amino acid sequence: CASSGPGGSYNEQFF.

J is TRBJ2-7 and V is TRBV4-2; TRBD2 agrees at 10 bases. The CDR3 sequence is 15 residues long. Germline V gene sequence: CDR1 LGHNA, CDR2 YNFKEQ. The trim removed 4 bases at V and 6 bases at J, leaving 9 bases unmatched. The CDR3 reads CASSPSGSGEGEQYF. The CDR3 DNA follows: TGTGCCAGCAGCCCTAGCGGGAGTGGGGAGGGCGAGCAGTACTTC.

The V and J genes are TRBV7-9 and TRBJ1-4; D unresolved. This CDR3 comprises 13 residues. Germline CDR1 and CDR2: SEHNR and FQNEAQ (reference sequence). V was shortened by 3 bases and J by 7 bases, with 9 bases between the two germline ends. CDR3 nucleotides: TGTGCCAGCAGCTTGAACGCGGGTGAAAAACTGTTTTTT. Encoded protein: CASSLNAGEKLFF.

The genes are TRBV5-1 and TRBJ2-3; TRBD2 agrees at 7 bases. The CDR3 consists of 15 residues. With 6 bases clipped from V and 3 bases from J, the junction kept 10 bases outside the gene matches. Germline V lookup: CDR1 SGHRS, CDR2 YFSETQ. For the CDR3, the DNA is TGCGCCAGCACGTTCCGACTAGCACAAACAGATACGCAGTATTTT. The encoded protein is CASTFRLAQTDTQYF. The full variable domain, rest sourced from reference TRBV5-1 and TRBJ2-3, is KAGVTQTPRYLIKTRGQQVTLSCSPISGHRSVSWYQQTPGQGLQFLFEYFSETQRNKGNFPGRFSGRQFSNSRSEMNVSTLELGDSALYLCASTFRLAQTDTQYFGPGTRLTVL.

The chain joins TRBV5-1 to TRBJ1-2; weak D call: TRBD1 (5 bases). CDR1 is SGHRS and CDR2 is YFSETQ in the germline V gene. With 2 bases removed from V and 1 base from J, the gap between germline ends came to 12 bases. This CDR3 region has 15 residues. The CDR3 region has the DNA TGCGCCAGCAGCTTTGCCCCAGGGAATAACTATGGCTACACCTTC. This translates into CASSFAPGNNYGYTF.